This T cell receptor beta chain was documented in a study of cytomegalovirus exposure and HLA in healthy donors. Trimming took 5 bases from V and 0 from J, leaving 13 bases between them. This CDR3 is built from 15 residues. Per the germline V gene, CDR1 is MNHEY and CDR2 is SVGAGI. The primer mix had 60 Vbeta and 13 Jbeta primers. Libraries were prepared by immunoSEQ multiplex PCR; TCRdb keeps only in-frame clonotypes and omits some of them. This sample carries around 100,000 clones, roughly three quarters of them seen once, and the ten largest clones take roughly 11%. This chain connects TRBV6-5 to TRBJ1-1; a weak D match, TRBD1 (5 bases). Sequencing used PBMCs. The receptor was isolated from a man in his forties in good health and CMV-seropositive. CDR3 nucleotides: TGTGCCAGCAGTACGGGGGTTGTAATGAACACTGAAGCTTTCTTT. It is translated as CASSTGVVMNTEAFF.